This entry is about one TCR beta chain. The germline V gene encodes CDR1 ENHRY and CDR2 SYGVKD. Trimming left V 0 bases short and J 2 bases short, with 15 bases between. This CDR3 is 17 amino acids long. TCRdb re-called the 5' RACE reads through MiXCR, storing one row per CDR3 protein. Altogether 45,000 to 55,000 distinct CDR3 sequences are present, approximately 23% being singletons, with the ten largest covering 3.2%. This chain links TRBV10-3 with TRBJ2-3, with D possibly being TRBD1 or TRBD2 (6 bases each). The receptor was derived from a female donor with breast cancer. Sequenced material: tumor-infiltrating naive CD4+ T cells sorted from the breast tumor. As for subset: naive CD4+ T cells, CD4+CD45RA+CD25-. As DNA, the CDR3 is TGTGCCATCAGTGAGTCGGGGGGCGGTCCGACCACAGATACGCAGTATTTT. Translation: CAISESGGGPTTDTQYF.